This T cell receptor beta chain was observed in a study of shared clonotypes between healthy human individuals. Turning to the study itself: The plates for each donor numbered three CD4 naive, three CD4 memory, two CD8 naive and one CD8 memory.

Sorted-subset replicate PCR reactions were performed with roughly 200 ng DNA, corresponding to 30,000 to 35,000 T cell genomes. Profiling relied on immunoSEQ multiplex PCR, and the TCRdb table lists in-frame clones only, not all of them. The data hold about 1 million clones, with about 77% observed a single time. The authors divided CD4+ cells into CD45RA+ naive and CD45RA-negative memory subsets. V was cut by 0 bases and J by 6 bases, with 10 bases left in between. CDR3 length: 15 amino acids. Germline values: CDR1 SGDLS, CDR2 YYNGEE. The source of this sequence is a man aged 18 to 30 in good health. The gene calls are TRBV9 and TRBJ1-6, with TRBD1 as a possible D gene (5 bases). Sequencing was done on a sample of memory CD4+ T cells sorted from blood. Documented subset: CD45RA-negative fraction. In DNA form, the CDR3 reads TGTGCCAGCAGCGTAGGGGGCGCTTTTAATTCACCCCTCCACTTT. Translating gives CASSVGGAFNSPLHF.